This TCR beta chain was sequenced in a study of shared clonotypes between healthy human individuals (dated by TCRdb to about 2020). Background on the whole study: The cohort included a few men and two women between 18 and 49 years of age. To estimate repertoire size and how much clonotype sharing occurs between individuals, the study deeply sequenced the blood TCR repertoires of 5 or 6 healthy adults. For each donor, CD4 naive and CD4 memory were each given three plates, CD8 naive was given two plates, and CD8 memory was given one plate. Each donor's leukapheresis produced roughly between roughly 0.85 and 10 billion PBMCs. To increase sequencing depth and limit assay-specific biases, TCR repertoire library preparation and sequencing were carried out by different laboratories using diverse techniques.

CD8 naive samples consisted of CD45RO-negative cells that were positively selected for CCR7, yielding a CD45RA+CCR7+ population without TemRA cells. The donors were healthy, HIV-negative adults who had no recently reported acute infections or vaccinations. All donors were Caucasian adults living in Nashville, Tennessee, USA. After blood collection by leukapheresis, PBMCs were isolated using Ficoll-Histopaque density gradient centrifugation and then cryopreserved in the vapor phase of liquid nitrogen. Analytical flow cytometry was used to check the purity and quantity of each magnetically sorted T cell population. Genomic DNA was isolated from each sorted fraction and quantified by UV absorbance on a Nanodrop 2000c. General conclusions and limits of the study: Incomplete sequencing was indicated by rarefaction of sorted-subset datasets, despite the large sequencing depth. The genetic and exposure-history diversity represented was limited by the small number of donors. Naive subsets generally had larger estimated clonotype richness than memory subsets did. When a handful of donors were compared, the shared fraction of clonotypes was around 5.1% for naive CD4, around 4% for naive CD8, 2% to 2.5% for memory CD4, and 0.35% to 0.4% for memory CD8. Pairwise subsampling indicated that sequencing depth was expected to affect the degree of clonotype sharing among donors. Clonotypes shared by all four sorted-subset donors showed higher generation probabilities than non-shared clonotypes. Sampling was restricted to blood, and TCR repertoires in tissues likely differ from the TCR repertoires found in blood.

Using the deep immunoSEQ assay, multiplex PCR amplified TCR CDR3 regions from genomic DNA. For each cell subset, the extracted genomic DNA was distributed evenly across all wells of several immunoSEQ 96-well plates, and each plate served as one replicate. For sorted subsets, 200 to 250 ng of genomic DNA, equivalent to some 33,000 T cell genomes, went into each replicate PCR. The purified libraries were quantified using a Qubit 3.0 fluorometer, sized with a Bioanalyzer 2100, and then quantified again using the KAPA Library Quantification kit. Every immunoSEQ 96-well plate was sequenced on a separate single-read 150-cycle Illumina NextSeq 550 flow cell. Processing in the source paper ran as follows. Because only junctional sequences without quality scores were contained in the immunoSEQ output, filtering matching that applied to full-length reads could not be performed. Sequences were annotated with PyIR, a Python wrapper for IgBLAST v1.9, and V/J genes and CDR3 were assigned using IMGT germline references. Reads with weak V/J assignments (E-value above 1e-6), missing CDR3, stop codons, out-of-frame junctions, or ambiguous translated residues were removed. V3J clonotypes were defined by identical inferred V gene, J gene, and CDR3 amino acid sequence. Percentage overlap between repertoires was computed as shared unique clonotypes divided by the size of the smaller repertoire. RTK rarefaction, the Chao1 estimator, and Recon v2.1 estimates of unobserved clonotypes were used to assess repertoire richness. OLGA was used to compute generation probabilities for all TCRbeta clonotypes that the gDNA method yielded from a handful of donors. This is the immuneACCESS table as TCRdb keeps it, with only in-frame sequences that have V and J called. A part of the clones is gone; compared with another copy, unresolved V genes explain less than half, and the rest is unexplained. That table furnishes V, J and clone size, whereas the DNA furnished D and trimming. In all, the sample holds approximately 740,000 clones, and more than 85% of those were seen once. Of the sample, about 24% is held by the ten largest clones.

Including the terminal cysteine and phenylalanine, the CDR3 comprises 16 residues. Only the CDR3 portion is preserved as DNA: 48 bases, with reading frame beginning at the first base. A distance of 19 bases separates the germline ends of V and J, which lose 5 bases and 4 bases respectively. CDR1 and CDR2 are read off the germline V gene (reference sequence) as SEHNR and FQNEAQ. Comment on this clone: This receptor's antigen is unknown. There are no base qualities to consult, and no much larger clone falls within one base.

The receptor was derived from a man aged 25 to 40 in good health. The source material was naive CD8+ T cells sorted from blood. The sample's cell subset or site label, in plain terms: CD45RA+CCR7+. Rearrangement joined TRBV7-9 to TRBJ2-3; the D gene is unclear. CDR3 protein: CASSAINSQDADTQYF. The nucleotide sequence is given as TGTGCCAGCAGCGCCATTAATTCCCAGGATGCAGATACGCAGTATTTT.